A single sample gave rise to the 3 T cell receptor beta chains below, sequenced in a study of T cells after yellow fever vaccination. MiXCR was run by TCRdb on the 5' RACE reads, yielding one entry per CDR3 protein. The sample carries about 340,000 distinct CDR3 sequences, under 15% recorded once. The sample in question was CD4+ T cells sorted from PBMCs, obtained 15 days after the yellow fever booster vaccination. The receptor source for this set is a man younger than 35 who received the YFV17D yellow fever vaccine.

This clonotype came up a few times. The CDR3 nucleotides read TGTGCCAGCAGTTACGCAGGGGGCGAGCAGTACTTC. Protein product: CASSYAGGEQYF. The chain uses TRBV6-2 or TRBV6-3 and TRBJ2-7, with 7 bases fitting TRBD1. CDR1 is MNHEY and CDR2 is SVGEGT in the germline V gene. This CDR3 is 12 amino acids long. Germline trimming cut 2 bases from V and 6 bases from J; bases unmatched to any gene: 1.

The V and J genes are TRBV7-3 and TRBJ2-3, with 14 bases matching TRBD2. V gave up 1 base and J gave up 0 bases; unmatched junction bases: 6. The CDR3 contains 19 residues. Germline assignment: CDR1 SGHTA and CDR2 FQGTGA. This chain's CDR3 is CASSLIGTSGGPSTDTQYF. The CDR3 DNA follows: TGTGCCAGCAGCTTAATCGGGACTAGCGGGGGCCCTAGCACAGATACGCAGTATTTT.

The chain is built from TRBV10-3 and TRBJ1-6; TRBD1 matches 7 bases. Trimming removed 6 bases from V and 7 bases from J; junction bases left unmatched: 6. CDR1 is ENHRY and CDR2 is SYGVKD in the germline V gene. This CDR3 comprises 14 residues. The CDR3 protein is CAIRTGTSNSPLHF. The CDR3 DNA follows: TGTGCCATCAGGACAGGGACGTCGAATTCACCCCTCCACTTT.